This T cell receptor beta chain was obtained from a study of blood T cell repertoires in COVID-19. About the study: T cells, B-cell-depleted T cells, or PBMCs provided the cDNA or gDNA that served as material.

The V and J ends lost 1 base and 7 bases, in that order; junction bases with no gene match: 5. Germline V gene lookup returns CDR1 KGHSH and CDR2 LQKENI. The CDR3 consists of 14 residues. Method: immunoSEQ multiplex PCR; TCRdb's copy keeps in-frame clones and lacks some. Here the sample spans about 130,000 clones, over 80% being singletons. Material: peripheral blood. The sequence derives from a man between 65 and 85 years old with acute or convalescent COVID-19. The chain employs TRBV18 and TRBJ2-7, with 9 positions matching TRBD2. CDR3 coding DNA: TGTGCCAGCTCACCACGGGGGACTAGCCGTGAGCAGTACTTC. It encodes CASSPRGTSREQYF.